Shown below are 7 T cell receptor beta chains from a single sample sequenced in a study of identical twins. Each CDR3 protein gets one entry after TCRdb re-called the 5' RACE reads with MiXCR. The sample yields 1,800,000 or so distinct CDR3 sequences, 32% seen once. The sequenced material came from cord blood. The receptors originated from a newborn girl in good health.

This chain connects TRBV5-1 to TRBJ2-1; tentatively, D is TRBD1 (6 bases). Germline V lookup: CDR1 SGHRS, CDR2 YFSETQ. The length of the CDR3 is 16 residues. Trimming pared 4 bases from V and 0 bases from J, leaving 14 bases between. Here the CDR3 reads CASSPTQGSSYNEQFF. The CDR3 DNA reads TGCGCCAGCAGCCCCACACAGGGATCCTCCTACAATGAGCAGTTCTTC.

For this clonotype: The germline gene is not matched at one end of the junction; a read error may be the cause. The rearrangement uses TRBV7-8 and TRBJ2-3, with TRBD2 identical over 9 bases. Germline V lookup: CDR1 SGHVS, CDR2 FQNEAQ. CDR3 size: 16 residues. The CDR3 coding sequence is TGTGCCGGCAGCCCCCGGACTAGCGAGTGGGTAGATACGCAGTATTTT. It encodes CAGSPRTSEWVDTQYF.

The rearrangement uses TRBV27 and TRBJ1-2, with TRBD1 matching over 9 bases. The length of the CDR3 is 13 residues. Germline loops: CDR1 MNHEY, CDR2 SMNVEV (reference sequence). V shed 7 bases, J shed 7 bases, and the junction held 7 bases outside the gene matches. The CDR3 nucleotides read TGTGCCAGCATGGGACAGGGTGAACGTGGCTACACCTTC. Translated, it gives CASMGQGERGYTF.

This clonotype occurred once. CDR3 loop: CASTPGTSGAEQFF. The CDR3 DNA is TGTGCCAGCACCCCAGGGACTAGCGGGGCTGAGCAGTTCTTC. The V gene is TRBV12-3 or TRBV12-4, the J gene TRBJ2-1; 13 bases line up with TRBD2. The ends lost 7 bases at V and 9 bases at J; junction bases unmatched: 6. This CDR3 spans 14 amino acids.

The table lists this clonotype with a few counts. V is TRBV14 and J is TRBJ1-1, with 8 bases fitting TRBD1. Germline V gives CDR1 SGHDN, CDR2 FVKESK. V dropped 0 bases and J dropped 4; count of bases not matched to a gene: 4. This CDR3 is built from 15 residues. The CDR3 spells CASSQDRGLVTEAFF. DNA for the CDR3: TGTGCCAGCAGCCAAGACAGGGGGCTAGTCACTGAAGCTTTCTTT.

The rearrangement joins TRBV29-1 to TRBJ2-7, with a possible D match to TRBD1 (6 bases). This CDR3 has 13 residues. V was trimmed by 3 bases and J by 6 bases, leaving 15 bases between them. Germline-derived CDR1 and CDR2 are SQVTM and ANQGSEA. CDR3 sequence: CSVEGAGETEQYF. The CDR3 coding sequence is TGCAGCGTTGAGGGGGCAGGGGAAACCGAGCAGTACTTC.

CDR3: CASSLRALAVSYNEQFF. Written as DNA, the CDR3 is TGTGCCAGCAGCTTAAGGGCTCTGGCGGTCTCCTACAATGAGCAGTTCTTC. The rearrangement joins TRBV27 to TRBJ2-1; D is unresolved. Germline V gene lookup returns CDR1 MNHEY and CDR2 SMNVEV (reference sequence). CDR3 length: 17 residues. V lost 6 bases and J lost 0, with 18 bases in between.